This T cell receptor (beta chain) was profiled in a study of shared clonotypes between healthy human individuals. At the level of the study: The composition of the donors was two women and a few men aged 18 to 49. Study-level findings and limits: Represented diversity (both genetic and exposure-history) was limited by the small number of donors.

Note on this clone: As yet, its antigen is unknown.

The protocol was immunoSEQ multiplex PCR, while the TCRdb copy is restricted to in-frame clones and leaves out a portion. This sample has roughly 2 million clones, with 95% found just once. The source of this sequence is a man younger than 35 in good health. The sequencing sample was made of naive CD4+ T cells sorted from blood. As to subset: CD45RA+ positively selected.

CDR3 coding DNA: TGTGCCAGCAGTTACGGAAATATCGGGACGCTTGTGACCCAGTACTTC. Protein sequence: CASSYGNIGTLVTQYF. V gene TRBV6-5 combines with J gene TRBJ2-5; D may match TRBD1 or TRBD2 (5 bases each). V gave up 2 bases and J gave up 7 bases, with 20 bases separating them. Germline V gene data show CDR1 as MNHEY and CDR2 as SVGAGI. This CDR3 is built from 16 residues.